The 25 T cell receptor beta chains below come from one sample, sequenced in a study of T cell clones after liver transplantation (dated by TCRdb to the late 2010s). The library was produced with the immunoSEQ multiplex PCR assay. What TCRdb holds here is the immuneACCESS table cut down to in-frame rearrangements. Part of the clones is not present; checked against another copy, under half of the missing clones reflect an unresolved V gene, and the others are unexplained. The sample table holds fewer than 80,000 clones, of which 80% to 85% were seen once. Of the sample, 2% to 2.5% falls within the top ten clones. The sample here was CD4+ T cells from blood, taken about 50 months after liver transplant. The receptors shown here come from a human patient who received a liver transplant. After a transplant, not all T cells may be the patient's own; some may come from the graft donor.

The chain links TRBV7-2 to TRBJ2-5; D is ambiguous. The CDR3 has 13 amino acids. Looked up from germline, CDR1 is SGHTA and CDR2 is FQGNSA. V lost 5 bases to trimming and J lost 2 bases, with 9 bases between them. The CDR3 loop reads CASSRDGQETQYF. The CDR3 DNA sequence: TGTGCCAGCAGCCGAGACGGTCAAGAGACCCAGTACTTC.

The gene calls are TRBV7-9 and TRBJ1-4; D gene unclear. This CDR3 region has 14 residues. The ends were cut back, 5 bases at V and 4 bases at J, with 11 bases in the middle. Germline CDR1 and CDR2: SEHNR and FQNEAQ (reference sequence). The CDR3 protein is CASSLTGINEKLFF. CDR3 sequence (DNA): TGTGCCAGCAGCCTAACGGGGATTAATGAAAAACTGTTTTTT.

This clone was observed a single time. This sequence joins TRBV6-5 and TRBJ2-1; 8 positions match TRBD2. The CDR3 is made up of 15 amino acids. Germline lookup yields CDR1 MNHEY and CDR2 SVGAGI. V shed 1 base and J 7 bases; nucleotides not matched to a gene: 6. The CDR3 sequence: CASSYWPGGRNEQFF. CDR3 nucleotide sequence: TGTGCCAGCAGTTACTGGCCGGGGGGGCGGAATGAGCAGTTCTTC.

The chain couples TRBV4-3 to TRBJ2-3, with D perhaps given as TRBD1 or TRBD2 (5 bases each). Germline values: CDR1 LGHNA, CDR2 YSLEER. The CDR3 extends over 17 amino acids. V gave up 1 base and J gave up 2 bases, with 16 bases separating them. The DNA for the CDR3 is TGCGCCAGCAGCCAAGGGGGGTCGCGCCGGAACACAGATACGCAGTATTTT. Translated: CASSQGGSRRNTDTQYF.

The rearrangement joins TRBV6-1 to TRBJ2-7; 8 bases match TRBD2. The V and J ends lost 3 bases and 0 bases, in that order; junction bases with no gene match: 13. There are 18 residues in the CDR3. Germline CDR1 reads MNHNS; CDR2 reads SASEGT. CDR3 DNA sequence: TGTGCCAGCAGTGAGGCACTAGTTGCGGGGGGTCGCTCCTACGAGCAGTACTTC. Its protein is CASSEALVAGGRSYEQYF.

The chain combines TRBV7-3 with TRBJ1-6, with D unclear. CDR1 is SGHTA, CDR2 FQGTGA, per germline. The CDR3 contains 13 residues. Trimming cost V 0 bases and J 7 bases, with 4 bases left between them. The CDR3 sequence is CASSLTENSPLHF. The CDR3 coding sequence is TGTGCCAGCAGCTTAACGGAAAATTCACCCCTCCACTTT. Using reference TRBV7-3 and TRBJ1-6 for the parts outside the CDR3, the full variable domain is GAGVSQTPSNKVTEKGKYVELRCDPISGHTALYWYRQSLGQGPEFLIYFQGTGAADDSGLPNDRFFAVRPEGSVSTLKIQRTERGDSAVYLCASSLTENSPLHFGNGTRLTVT.

V and J are TRBV19 and TRBJ2-5, with a tentative D call TRBD1 (5 bases). CDR3 size: 14 residues. Germline loops: CDR1 LNHDA, CDR2 SQIVND (reference sequence). V was shortened by 1 base and J by 5 bases, with 11 bases between the two germline ends. In DNA form, the CDR3 reads TGTGCCAGTAGTATAGGGGCAGGGTCCGAGACCCAGTACTTC. Its protein product is CASSIGAGSETQYF.

In this sample, this clone turned up once. CDR3 amino acids: CASSLVGRGGYTF. DNA of the CDR3: TGTGCCAGCAGCTTAGTCGGCAGGGGCGGCTACACCTTC. The rearrangement links TRBV7-2 to TRBJ1-2; possible D gene TRBD1, 6 bases. The ends were cut back, 1 base at V and 8 bases at J, with 11 bases in the middle. The CDR3 consists of 13 residues. Per the germline V gene, CDR1 is SGHTA and CDR2 is FQGNSA.

This chain connects TRBV7-8 to TRBJ2-7, with D perhaps TRBD2 (5 bases). Germline values: CDR1 SGHVS, CDR2 FQNEAQ. The CDR3 contains 16 residues. V was clipped by 4 bases and J by 5 bases, with 21 bases between them. The CDR3 loop is CASSYLEGGWRNEQYF. The CDR3 bases are TGTGCCAGCAGCTACCTTGAAGGTGGCTGGAGGAACGAGCAGTACTTC.

In its sample, this clone was seen a few times. V usage is TRBV5-4 and J usage is TRBJ2-7; maybe TRBD1 (5 bases). V lost 1 base and J lost 7, with 6 bases in between. Germline V lookup: CDR1 SGHNT, CDR2 YYREEE (reference sequence). The CDR3 has 11 residues. CDR3 in amino acids: CASSLNREQYF. As DNA, the CDR3 is TGTGCCAGCAGCTTGAACAGGGAGCAGTACTTC.

The J gene is TRBJ1-5, the V gene TRBV6-6; D perhaps matches TRBD1 (5 bases). V was pared by 0 bases and J by 4 bases, with 7 bases between. The CDR3 is 14 residues long. Germline CDR1 and CDR2: MNHNY and SVGAGI (reference sequence). CDR3 sequence (DNA): TGTGCCAGCAGTTACTCGGGGGGGAATCAGCCCCAGCATTTT. It is translated as CASSYSGGNQPQHF.

This chain joins TRBV10-1 and TRBJ2-4; D gene uncertain. Germline assignment: CDR1 WNHNN and CDR2 SYGVQD (reference sequence). Trimming took 2 bases from V and 3 from J, leaving 8 bases between them. CDR3 size: 14 residues. CDR3 sequence (DNA): TGCGCCAGCAGTGAGAGTGGGGTCAAAAACATTCAGTACTTC. Translated, it gives CASSESGVKNIQYF.

The J gene is TRBJ2-7, the V gene TRBV11-2, with D perhaps TRBD2 (5 bases). In germline, CDR1 is SGHAT, CDR2 FQNNGV. V gave up 0 bases and J gave up 3 bases, with 15 bases separating them. The CDR3 loop spans 16 amino acids. CDR3 in DNA: TGTGCCAGCAGCTTAGATCGACGAGCGGCTCTCTACGAGCAGTACTTC. Protein sequence: CASSLDRRAALYEQYF.

The chain links TRBV7-2 to TRBJ2-3; no firm D call. The CDR3 spans 16 residues. The germline CDR1 and CDR2 sequences are SGHTA and FQGNSA. V lost 1 base and J 2 bases, leaving 13 bases between the germline ends. The CDR3 nucleotides read TGTGCCAGCAGCTTAGGATTTGGCCAAAACACAGATACGCAGTATTTT. Amino acids: CASSLGFGQNTDTQYF.

V gene TRBV5-1 combines with J gene TRBJ2-5; D ambiguous. CDR1 and CDR2 (germline): SGHRS, YFSETQ. This CDR3 contains 11 residues. V was cut by 0 bases and J by 5 bases, with 2 bases left in between. This chain's CDR3 is CASSLAETQYF. CDR3 sequence (DNA): TGCGCCAGCAGCTTGGCTGAGACCCAGTACTTC.

This chain links TRBV27 with TRBJ1-5; no firm D call. Germline-derived CDR1 and CDR2 are MNHEY and SMNVEV (reference sequence). The CDR3 runs 14 residues. V lost 4 bases, J lost 7 bases, and 14 bases lay in between. The CDR3 reads CASSSSWRGQPQHF. CDR3 nucleotides: TGTGCCAGCAGTTCCTCCTGGAGAGGCCAGCCCCAGCATTTT.

This clone was counted a single time. The junction departs from germline at one end; a sequencing error may be responsible. The CDR3 bases are TGCGCCAGCAGCTTGACAGGACTAGCGGGGTACCAAGAGGCCCAGTACTTC. This translates into CASSLTGLAGYQEAQYF. The V and J genes are TRBV5-1 and TRBJ2-5; 12 bases line up with TRBD2. In germline, CDR1 is SGHRS, CDR2 YFSETQ. The CDR3 runs 17 residues. Using reference TRBV5-1 and TRBJ2-5 for the parts outside the CDR3, the full variable domain is KAGVTQTPRYLIKTRGQQVTLSCSPISGHRSVSWYQQTPGQGLQFLFEYFSETQRNKGNFPGRFSGRQFSNSRSEMNVSTLELGDSALYLCASSLTGLAGYQEAQYFGPGTRLLVL.

The chain links TRBV6-5 to TRBJ1-4; D is perhaps TRBD1 (5 bases). Germline loops: CDR1 MNHEY, CDR2 SVGAGI. Deletions cut 5 bases from V and 4 bases from J, with 11 bases between. The CDR3 sequence is 14 residues long. This chain's CDR3 is CASSRQSRNEKLFF. The CDR3 DNA sequence: TGTGCCAGCAGTAGACAGTCTCGTAATGAAAAACTGTTTTTT.

The chain carries TRBV18 and TRBJ2-7; 12 bases match TRBD2. Per the germline V gene, CDR1 is KGHSH and CDR2 is LQKENI. The CDR3 is made up of 16 amino acids. V gave up 3 bases and J gave up 3 bases; unmatched junction bases: 6. CDR3 in DNA: TGTGCCAGCTCACCCATGACTAGCGGGAGTAGCTACGAGCAGTACTTC. The encoded protein is CASSPMTSGSSYEQYF.

The chain joins TRBV6-1 to TRBJ2-7; D gene unclear. The CDR3 consists of 15 residues. CDR1 is MNHNS, CDR2 SASEGT, per germline. Trimming cost V 7 bases and J 0 bases, with 16 bases left between them. DNA of the CDR3: TGTGCCAGCATCTCAGGCTCATACTACTCCTACGAGCAGTACTTC. Its translation is CASISGSYYSYEQYF.

The V call is TRBV18, the J call TRBJ1-2; 7 nucleotides agree with TRBD1. The trim removed 5 bases at V and 2 bases at J, leaving 8 bases unmatched. The germline V gene has CDR1 KGHSH and CDR2 LQKENI. The CDR3 extends over 15 amino acids. The CDR3: CASSSSGGHNYGYTF. The CDR3 DNA follows: TGTGCCAGCTCATCATCAGGGGGACACAACTATGGCTACACCTTC.

This clone has only a few counts. CDR3 protein: CASSTSSGSTDTQYF. The CDR3 DNA reads as TGTGCCAGTAGTACCTCTAGCGGAAGCACAGATACGCAGTATTTT. The rearrangement links TRBV19 to TRBJ2-3; 7 bases map to TRBD2. The trim removed 4 bases at V and 0 bases at J, leaving 4 bases unmatched. CDR1 is LNHDA and CDR2 is SQIVND in the germline V gene (reference sequence). The CDR3 sequence is 15 residues long. The full variable domain, completed using reference TRBV19 and TRBJ2-3, is DGGITQSPKYLFRKEGQNVTLSCEQNLNHDAMYWYRQDPGQGLRLIYYSQIVNDFQKGDIAEGYSVSREKKESFPLTVTSAQKNPTAFYLCASSTSSGSTDTQYFGPGTRLTVL.

V is TRBV18 and J is TRBJ1-2; D gene unclear. The V gene lost 5 bases and the J gene lost 6 bases, with 10 bases spanning the gap. CDR3 length: 12 residues. CDR1 KGHSH and CDR2 LQKENI come from the germline V gene. CDR3 amino acids: CASSEGLDGYTF. CDR3 DNA sequence: TGTGCCAGCTCAGAAGGTTTGGATGGCTACACCTTC.

J is TRBJ1-3 and V is TRBV7-2, with D perhaps matching TRBD1 (5 bases). This CDR3 has 15 residues. Trimming shortened V by 2 bases and J by 4 bases, and 12 bases separated the two germline ends. Germline CDR1 and CDR2: SGHTA and FQGNSA. The CDR3 region is CASSLSPGIGNTIYF. The CDR3, as DNA: TGTGCCAGCAGCTTATCGCCAGGGATCGGAAACACCATATATTTT. The full variable domain, in which reference TRBV7-2 and TRBJ1-3 provide the parts outside the CDR3, is GAGVSQSPSNKVTEKGKDVELRCDPISGHTALYWYRQSLGQGLEFLIYFQGNSAPDKSGLPSDRFSAERTGGSVSTLTIQRTQQEDSAVYLCASSLSPGIGNTIYFGEGSWLTVV.

This clone was picked up a small number of times. The chain carries TRBV2 and TRBJ1-6; D is uncertain. Germline CDR1 and CDR2: SNHLY and FYNNEI. The CDR3 is 12 residues long. V lost 6 bases to trimming and J lost 9 bases, with 9 bases between them. CDR3 sequence: CASSAGGSPLHF. CDR3 coding DNA: TGTGCCAGCAGCGCGGGTGGTTCACCCCTCCACTTT.